Listed here are 27 T cell receptor beta chains from one sample, sequenced in a study of cytomegalovirus exposure and HLA in healthy donors. The PCR had 60 Vbeta and 13 Jbeta primers. Repertoires were generated with immunoSEQ multiplex PCR, while TCRdb's copy carries only in-frame clones and drops some. Of about 100,000 clones in the sample, approximately 80% were seen once. The source material was PBMCs. These receptors all come from a female donor in good health and CMV-seropositive.

This clone was picked up one time. This chain connects TRBV6-6 to TRBJ1-2; 9 nucleotides line up with TRBD1. This CDR3 spans 15 amino acids. Germline assignment: CDR1 MNHNY and CDR2 SVGAGI (reference sequence). V gave up 0 bases and J gave up 8 bases; unmatched junction bases: 7. The chain's CDR3 is CASSYSLDRGAGYTF. CDR3 nucleotides: TGTGCCAGCAGTTACTCACTCGACAGGGGGGCGGGCTACACCTTC.

The rearrangement joins TRBV29-1 to TRBJ1-1; a possible D gene is TRBD1 (5 bases). Germline V gene lookup returns CDR1 SQVTM and CDR2 ANQGSEA. The CDR3 has 13 amino acids. Trimming removed 3 bases at V and 0 bases at J, with 8 bases between. CDR3 coding DNA: TGCAGCGTTGACGTCAGGGTGAACACTGAAGCTTTCTTT. Translating gives CSVDVRVNTEAFF.

In regard to this clone: At one of its ends the junction is not consistent with the germline gene, which may arise from a read error. The rearrangement joins TRBV27 to TRBJ1-2, with TRBD1 as a possible D gene (6 bases). This CDR3 region has 15 residues. Germline V gives CDR1 MNHEY, CDR2 SMNVEV (reference sequence). The CDR3 bases are TGTGCAAGCAGTCCTGGGGGGGCGCGTCAGGCTGGCTACACCTTC. Translating gives CASSPGGARQAGYTF.

This clone was recorded a few times. The V call is TRBV5-1, the J call TRBJ2-7; D is possibly TRBD2 (5 bases). The CDR3 covers 15 residues. CDR1 and CDR2 (germline): SGHRS, YFSETQ. Trimming took off 0 bases at V and 1 base at J, with 11 bases between the two ends. This CDR3 is CASSLAADSSYEQYF. The CDR3 bases are TGCGCCAGCAGCTTGGCGGCGGACTCATCCTACGAGCAGTACTTC. The full variable domain, with the rest looked up from reference TRBV5-1 and TRBJ2-7, is KAGVTQTPRYLIKTRGQQVTLSCSPISGHRSVSWYQQTPGQGLQFLFEYFSETQRNKGNFPGRFSGRQFSNSRSEMNVSTLELGDSALYLCASSLAADSSYEQYFGPGTRLTVT.

The chain carries TRBV5-1 and TRBJ2-2; D is undetermined. CDR3 size: 15 residues. Trimming took 4 bases from V and 6 from J, leaving 16 bases between them. The V gene's germline CDR1 is SGHRS and CDR2 YFSETQ. The CDR3: CASSPTVSGSGELFF. The CDR3 region has the DNA TGCGCCAGCAGCCCGACCGTCTCCGGGTCCGGGGAGCTGTTTTTT.

This chain joins TRBV7-2 and TRBJ1-2; D is unresolved. Trimming shortened V by 5 bases and J by 1 base, and 5 bases separated the two germline ends. The length of the CDR3 is 12 residues. The germline V gene has CDR1 SGHTA and CDR2 FQGNSA. The CDR3 DNA reads as TGTGCCAGCAGCATGTATAACTATGGCTACACCTTC. The encoded protein is CASSMYNYGYTF.

The chain recombines TRBV30 with TRBJ2-7, with 7 bases identical to TRBD1. The CDR3 totals 14 residues. Germline V gives CDR1 GTSNPN, CDR2 SVGIG (reference sequence). After removal of 2 bases from V and 4 bases from J, the junction contained 8 bases not matched to a gene. The CDR3 DNA is TGTGCCTGGAGTCGGGACAGCGGTAGGTACGAGCAGTACTTC. Translating it yields CAWSRDSGRYEQYF.

The V call is TRBV6-6, the J call TRBJ1-2; 7 bases align to TRBD1. The V gene end was trimmed by 4 bases and the J gene end by 6 bases; junction bases not matched to a gene: 11. The CDR3 runs to 15 residues. CDR1 is MNHNY and CDR2 is SVGAGI in the germline V gene (reference sequence). The CDR3 is CASSSGGTAANGYTF. Here the CDR3 DNA reads TGTGCCAGCAGTTCCGGAGGGACAGCCGCTAATGGCTACACCTTC.

J is TRBJ2-5 and V is TRBV19; D possibly corresponds to TRBD2 (6 bases). The CDR3 has 15 amino acids. CDR1 LNHDA and CDR2 SQIVND come from the germline V gene (reference sequence). V dropped 5 bases and J dropped 5 bases, with 18 bases sitting between them. The CDR3 region is CASSPRLGSWETQYF. As DNA, the CDR3 is TGTGCCAGTAGTCCGCGACTAGGTTCGTGGGAGACCCAGTACTTC. The variable domain in full, with the rest retrieved from reference TRBV19 and TRBJ2-5, is DGGITQSPKYLFRKEGQNVTLSCEQNLNHDAMYWYRQDPGQGLRLIYYSQIVNDFQKGDIAEGYSVSREKKESFPLTVTSAQKNPTAFYLCASSPRLGSWETQYFGPGTRLLVL.

The DNA for the CDR3 is TGTGCCAGCAGCCGGGGGACAGGGATCCAGCCCCAGCATTTT. Its protein is CASSRGTGIQPQHF. The chain couples TRBV9 to TRBJ1-5; 9 bases match TRBD1. V shed 4 bases, J shed 7 bases, and the junction held 6 bases outside the gene matches. CDR3 length equals 14 residues. Germline V gene sequence: CDR1 SGDLS, CDR2 YYNGEE.

The chain recombines TRBV5-1 with TRBJ1-2, with 9 bases aligning to TRBD1. CDR3 length equals 15 residues. The trim removed 0 bases at V and 5 bases at J, leaving 5 bases unmatched. From germline, CDR1 is SGHRS and CDR2 YFSETQ. The CDR3 loop is CASSLGQGVLYGYTF. The CDR3 nucleotides are TGCGCCAGCAGCTTGGGACAGGGGGTCCTATATGGCTACACCTTC.

The chain links TRBV30 to TRBJ1-5; 9 bases line up with TRBD1. Germline CDR1 and CDR2: GTSNPN and SVGIG (reference sequence). V was pared by 3 bases and J by 4 bases, with 7 bases of the junction left unmatched. The CDR3 is 15 amino acids. CDR3 coding DNA: TGTGCCTGGAGCAAGGACAGGGGATGGAATCAGCCCCAGCATTTT. It yields the protein CAWSKDRGWNQPQHF.

The J gene is TRBJ1-2, the V gene TRBV4-3; weak D call: TRBD1 (6 bases). The germline CDR1 and CDR2 sequences are LGHNA and YSLEER. V dropped 0 bases and J dropped 0 bases, with 20 bases sitting between them. The CDR3 loop spans 19 amino acids. The CDR3 is CASSQEILGGRTANYGYTF. CDR3 nucleotides: TGCGCCAGCAGCCAAGAAATATTAGGGGGACGCACAGCTAACTATGGCTACACCTTC.

The genes are TRBV28 and TRBJ1-1; D is ambiguous. CDR3 length: 13 residues. Germline V gene data show CDR1 as MDHEN and CDR2 as SYDVKM. V dropped 6 bases and J dropped 5 bases, with 13 bases sitting between them. This CDR3 reads CASSPPRLTEAFF. The CDR3 nucleotides are TGTGCCAGCAGCCCGCCAAGACTTACTGAAGCTTTCTTT.

The chain couples TRBV4-1 to TRBJ1-1; no definite D call. The germline V gene encodes CDR1 MGHRA and CDR2 YSYEKL. The CDR3 extends over 14 amino acids. Trimming shortened V by 5 bases and J by 1 base, and 11 bases separated the two germline ends. The CDR3, as DNA: TGCGCCAGCAGCGGCCCTCTCCGGAACACTGAAGCTTTCTTT. As protein: CASSGPLRNTEAFF.

The V call is TRBV6-5, the J call TRBJ1-1, with 8 bases lining up with TRBD1. The CDR3 consists of 14 residues. Germline trimming cut 6 bases from V and 0 bases from J; bases unmatched to any gene: 3. Germline-derived CDR1 and CDR2 are MNHEY and SVGAGI. The CDR3 is CASRHRGMNTEAFF. In nucleotides, the CDR3 is TGTGCCAGCAGGCACAGGGGGATGAACACTGAAGCTTTCTTT.

This chain uses TRBV9 with TRBJ2-7; D is possibly TRBD2 (6 bases). V gave up 0 bases and J gave up 0 bases, with 10 bases separating them. Germline CDR1 SGDLS, CDR2 YYNGEE. The CDR3 spans 15 residues. The CDR3 region has the DNA TGTGCCAGCAGCGTAGCACTCGGGAGCTCCTACGAGCAGTACTTC. Protein: CASSVALGSSYEQYF.

The chain combines TRBV18 with TRBJ1-3; D is uncertain. Trimming cost V 2 bases and J 0 bases, with 5 bases left between them. CDR3 size: 14 residues. Germline V lookup: CDR1 KGHSH, CDR2 LQKENI. Here the CDR3 DNA reads TGTGCCAGCTCACCATCTTACTCTGGAAACACCATATATTTT. Protein product: CASSPSYSGNTIYF.

The J gene is TRBJ1-1, the V gene TRBV6-1; D uncertain. V shed 4 bases and J shed 0 bases, with 15 bases lying between them. Per germline, CDR1 MNHNS and CDR2 SASEGT. The CDR3 contains 16 residues. For the CDR3, the DNA is TGTGCCAGCAGTGCCCCACTACAAGTGATGAACACTGAAGCTTTCTTT. Its protein is CASSAPLQVMNTEAFF.

This chain connects TRBV19 to TRBJ2-6; weak D call: TRBD1 (5 bases). The CDR3 has 18 residues. The V gene lost 3 bases and the J gene lost 0 bases, with 15 bases spanning the gap. Germline loops: CDR1 LNHDA, CDR2 SQIVND (reference sequence). The CDR3 DNA sequence: TGTGCCAGTAGTATTGTGGGGCAGGGCTTCTCTGGGGCCAACGTCCTGACTTTC. Translation: CASSIVGQGFSGANVLTF.

V is TRBV19 and J is TRBJ1-4; 7 bases are a match to TRBD1. This CDR3 has 16 amino acids. V was pared by 5 bases and J by 0 bases, with 6 bases of the junction left unmatched. The V gene's germline CDR1 is LNHDA and CDR2 SQIVND (reference sequence). The CDR3 DNA sequence: TGTGCCAGTAGTGACCCAGGGGGTGCAACTAATGAAAAACTGTTTTTT. Translating it yields CASSDPGGATNEKLFF.

The chain has TRBV7-6 and TRBJ2-7; TRBD2 matches at 10 bases. V was pared by 4 bases and J by 4 bases, with 4 bases of the junction left unmatched. The CDR3 covers 14 residues. The V gene's germline CDR1 is SGHVS and CDR2 FNYEAQ. This CDR3 is CASSSSSGGYEQYF. The CDR3 DNA is TGTGCCAGCAGCTCTTCTAGCGGGGGATACGAGCAGTACTTC.

The chain employs TRBV30 and TRBJ1-5; perhaps TRBD1 as D (6 bases). The CDR3 contains 16 residues. Germline V gene lookup returns CDR1 GTSNPN and CDR2 SVGIG (reference sequence). The V end was cut by 1 base, the J end by 5 bases, with 18 bases between. The CDR3, as DNA: TGTGCCTGGAGTGAAGGGGGAAGCCAAAGTTATCAGCCCCAGCATTTT. This gives the protein CAWSEGGSQSYQPQHF.

The V gene is TRBV28, the J gene TRBJ1-1, with D perhaps matching TRBD1 (5 bases). The V gene lost 3 bases and the J gene lost 6 bases, with 11 bases spanning the gap. The CDR3 loop spans 13 amino acids. Germline-derived CDR1 and CDR2 are MDHEN and SYDVKM. The CDR3 DNA reads as TGTGCCAGCAGTTTCGGCAGGGCATCTGAAGCTTTCTTT. Translated: CASSFGRASEAFF. Drawing the rest from reference TRBV28 and TRBJ1-1, the complete variable domain is DVKVTQSSRYLVKRTGEKVFLECVQDMDHENMFWYRQDPGLGLRLIYFSYDVKMKEKGDIPEGYSVSREKKERFSLILESASTNQTSMYLCASSFGRASEAFFGQGTRLTVV.

The rearrangement joins TRBV27 to TRBJ2-7, with D maybe TRBD1 (5 bases). Germline lookup yields CDR1 MNHEY and CDR2 SMNVEV (reference sequence). V was clipped by 8 bases and J by 2 bases, with 10 bases between them. The CDR3 contains 12 residues. The CDR3 region has the DNA TGTGCCAGCCCGACAGCCGCCTACGAGCAGTACTTC. Protein sequence: CASPTAAYEQYF.

V usage is TRBV27 and J usage is TRBJ1-5; maybe TRBD1 (5 bases). Germline values: CDR1 MNHEY, CDR2 SMNVEV (reference sequence). This CDR3 spans 14 amino acids. V gave up 3 bases and J gave up 8 bases, with 14 bases separating them. The CDR3 loop reads CASSFGGITEPQHF. As DNA, the CDR3 is TGTGCCAGCAGTTTCGGGGGGATCACGGAGCCCCAGCATTTT.

The rearrangement uses TRBV6-6 and TRBJ1-2; 7 nucleotides agree with TRBD1. Losses at the gene ends were 2 bases for V and 7 bases for J; bases not matched to a gene: 7. Germline values: CDR1 MNHNY, CDR2 SVGAGI (reference sequence). The CDR3 consists of 14 residues. In DNA, the CDR3 is TGTGCCAGCAGTTACAAGGGGGCGATAGGTGGCTACACCTTC. Its protein is CASSYKGAIGGYTF.